Listed below are T cell receptor beta chains from one sample, sequenced in a study of cytomegalovirus exposure and HLA in healthy donors. TCRdb's table, derived via immunoSEQ multiplex PCR, lists solely in-frame clones and lacks some. The profile shows approximately 170,000 clones, 78% of them singletons. Sequenced sample: PBMCs. The receptors come from a woman aged 35 to 49 in good health and CMV-seropositive. Both conserved end residues are part of each CDR3. A D gene is named only where the DNA matches it firmly. The size entry is marked missing in some rows and otherwise reads once, few, many or a size class.

J | D | size | length | V | DNA | CDR3
TRBJ2-7 | TRBD2 | . | 16 | TRBV27 | TGTGCCAGCAGTTTGATGACTAGCGGTATCCCCTACGAGCAGTACTTC | CASSLMTSGIPYEQYF
TRBJ1-2 | . | . | 13 | TRBV7-2 | TGTGCCAGCAGCTCTAGGTTGTACTATGGCTACACCTTC | CASSSRLYYGYTF
TRBJ1-1 | . | . | 15 | TRBV7-9 | TGTGCCAGCAGCTTATTACTCGCTTCGGGCACTGAAGCTTTCTTT | CASSLLLASGTEAFF
TRBJ1-1 | . | . | 15 | TRBV5-1 | TGCGCCAGCAGCCCGTCGTGGACAGAGAGGACTGAAGCTTTCTTT | CASSPSWTERTEAFF
TRBJ1-1 | . | . | 14 | TRBV5-1 | TGCGCCAGCAGCTTGGGACAGAGTAAGAATGAAGCTTTCTTT | CASSLGQSKNEAFF
TRBJ1-2 | TRBD1 | . | 15 | TRBV6-5 | TGTGCCAGCAGCCGCCCGGGACAGGGGAACTATGGCTACACCTTC | CASSRPGQGNYGYTF
TRBJ1-1 | . | few | 12 | TRBV29-1 | TGCAGCGTTGCAGGACAGAACACTGAAGCTTTCTTT | CSVAGQNTEAFF
TRBJ2-7 | TRBD1 | . | 14 | TRBV6-5 | TGTGCCAGCAGCCTGACAGGGCCGAGCAACGAGCAGTACTTC | CASSLTGPSNEQYF
TRBJ1-2 | TRBD1 | few | 12 | TRBV6-5 | TGTGCCAGCAGTTACTCGACAGGGGGCTACACCTTC | CASSYSTGGYTF
TRBJ1-2 | . | . | 12 | TRBV2 | TGTGCCAGCAGACCCGGGGGGTATGGCCACACCTTC | CASRPGGYGHTF
TRBJ1-4 | TRBD1 | . | 15 | TRBV27 | TGTGCCAGCAGTTTTTACACAGGGGCTAATGAAAAACTGTTTTTT | CASSFYTGANEKLFF
TRBJ1-2 | . | . | 14 | TRBV2 | TGTGCCAGCAGCGAGACGTCAGGGATCTATGGCTACACCTTC | CASSETSGIYGYTF
TRBJ1-5 | . | . | 14 | TRBV9 | TGTGCCAGCAGCCGCGGTAGTAGCAATCAGCCCCAGCATTTT | CASSRGSSNQPQHF
TRBJ1-5 | . | once | 15 | TRBV15 | TGTGCCACCAGCAGAGATTGGCAGGTTCCTCAGCCCCAGCATTTT | CATSRDWQVPQPQHF
TRBJ2-5 | . | . | 13 | TRBV5-1 | TGCGCCAGCAGCTTGCGTCCCGGGGAGACCCAGTACTTC | CASSLRPGETQYF
TRBJ2-7 | . | . | 13 | TRBV4-1 | TGCGCCAGCAGCCCCAATGAGAGATACGAGCAGTACTTC | CASSPNERYEQYF
TRBJ2-7 | . | few | 13 | TRBV9 | TGTGCCAGCAGCGTAGTTTCGGGCTACGAGCAGTACTTC | CASSVVSGYEQYF
TRBJ1-1 | TRBD1 | . | 15 | TRBV10-1 | TGCGCCAGCTCCCACGGACAGGCGGTGAACACTGAAGCTTTCTTT | CASSHGQAVNTEAFF
TRBJ1-2 | . | . | 13 | TRBV29-1 | TGCAGCGTTGTTATGGAGGGCGGCTATGGCTACACCTTC | CSVVMEGGYGYTF
TRBJ2-7 | TRBD2 | . | 16 | TRBV5-5 | TGTGCCAGCAGCTTAGGGGGACTAGCGGGGGCACCCGAGCAGTACTTC | CASSLGGLAGAPEQYF
TRBJ2-7 | TRBD1 | . | 14 | TRBV19 | TGTGCCAGTAGTTTCGAGACAGGGGGCTTCGAGCAGTACTTC | CASSFETGGFEQYF
TRBJ2-7 | . | . | 13 | TRBV28 | TGTGCCAGCACCCCTGGGGCCACCTACGAGCAGTACTTC | CASTPGATYEQYF
TRBJ1-5 | TRBD1 | . | 14 | TRBV5-8 | TGTGCCAGCAGAGGACAGGGGGCTCCTCAGCCCCAGCATTTT | CASRGQGAPQPQHF
TRBJ2-2 | TRBD2 | . | 16 | TRBV5-4 | TGTGCCAGCAGCTCCCGGACTAGCGGGGGGATGAGGGAGCTGTTTTTT | CASSSRTSGGMRELFF
TRBJ2-1 | TRBD2 | once | 16 | TRBV28 | TGTGCCAGCAGGAGACTAGCGGGGGGGAACTACAATGAGCAGTTCTTC | CASRRLAGGNYNEQFF
TRBJ2-3 | TRBD2 | . | 15 | TRBV28 | TGTGCCAGCAGAGGCGGGGGGCAGGGAAAAGATACGCAGTATTTT | CASRGGGQGKDTQYF
TRBJ1-1 | . | . | 15 | TRBV18 | TGTGCCAGCTCACGTCAGGGCGGGGGTATGACTGAAGCTTTCTTT | CASSRQGGGMTEAFF
TRBJ1-5 | . | . | 15 | TRBV6-1 | TGTGCCAGCAGTGAAGAGGGGGGGAGGGGGCAGCCCCAGCATTTT | CASSEEGGRGQPQHF
TRBJ2-7 | TRBD1 | . | 13 | TRBV28 | TGTGCCAGCAGTAGGACAGGGAGAAACGAGCAGTACTTC | CASSRTGRNEQYF
TRBJ1-2 | TRBD1 | . | 14 | TRBV7-9 | TGTTCCAGCAGCTTCGGACAGGGGGCCTATGGCTACACCTTC | CSSSFGQGAYGYTF
TRBJ1-1 | TRBD1 | . | 13 | TRBV29-1 | TGCAGCGTAATTGGACAGGGGGTGACTGAAGCTTTCTTT | CSVIGQGVTEAFF
TRBJ1-3 | . | . | 16 | TRBV18 | TGTGCCAGCTCACCGTCTCAGGCTGCCTCTGGAAACACCATATATTTT | CASSPSQAASGNTIYF
TRBJ2-1 | TRBD2 | few | 15 | TRBV9 | TGTGCCAGCAGCGTAGACGGGGGGGCGCACAATGAGCAGTTCTTC | CASSVDGGAHNEQFF
TRBJ2-2 | TRBD1 | . | 18 | TRBV9 | TGTGCCAGCAGCGTAGGAGGCGGGACAGGGGTAAACACCGGGGAGCTGTTTTTT | CASSVGGGTGVNTGELFF
TRBJ2-7 | . | . | 14 | TRBV7-9 | TGTGCCAGCAGCTTCGGGACACTTTCCTACGAGCAGTACTTC | CASSFGTLSYEQYF
TRBJ1-1 | TRBD1 | . | 13 | TRBV5-4 | TGTGCCAGCAGCGCCGGACAGGGGGCTGAAGCTTTCTTT | CASSAGQGAEAFF
TRBJ1-1 | . | once | 14 | TRBV19 | TGTGCCAGTAGTCAAGTAACAGGGAACACTGAAGCTTTCTTT | CASSQVTGNTEAFF
TRBJ2-1 | . | . | 14 | TRBV5-4 | TGTGCCAGCAGCTTGGAAACTAGTGACAATGAGCAGTTCTTC | CASSLETSDNEQFF
TRBJ1-1 | . | . | 15 | TRBV5-1 | TGCGCCAGCAGCAATCCGGGACTGCAGAACACTGAAGCTTTCTTT | CASSNPGLQNTEAFF
TRBJ1-2 | . | . | 12 | TRBV30 | TGTGCCTGGAGCGGGGGTAACTATGGCTACACCTTC | CAWSGGNYGYTF
TRBJ2-1 | TRBD1 | . | 13 | TRBV28 | TGTGCCAGCAGGGACAGGGCCTCCAATGAGCAGTTCTTC | CASRDRASNEQFF
TRBJ2-7 | TRBD2 | . | 14 | TRBV6-5 | TGTGCCAGCACCGAGACTAGCGGGGTCCACGAGCAGTACTTC | CASTETSGVHEQYF
TRBJ2-7 | TRBD1 | once | 15 | TRBV19 | TGTGCCAGTAGTATCGGGACAGGGCGGCCCTACGAGCAGTACTTC | CASSIGTGRPYEQYF
TRBJ1-1 | . | few | 16 | TRBV21-1 | TGTGCCAGCAGCTCGAATGACATCCCGATGAACACTGAAGCTTTCTTT | CASSSNDIPMNTEAFF
TRBJ1-1 | . | . | 12 | TRBV2 | TGTGCCAGCAGCCTCGGGTTCACTGAAGCTTTCTTT | CASSLGFTEAFF
TRBJ1-3 | . | . | 15 | TRBV19 | TGTGCCAGTAGTATAGATGGCAGGGCTGGAAACACCATATATTTT | CASSIDGRAGNTIYF
TRBJ1-5 | TRBD1 | . | 14 | TRBV27 | TGTGCCAGCAGACAAACAGGGGCCAATCAGCCCCAGCATTTT | CASRQTGANQPQHF
TRBJ2-2 | . | . | 17 | TRBV18 | TGTGCCAGCTCACCCGGGATTCGCGGGGCGAACACCGGGGAGCTGTTTTTT | CASSPGIRGANTGELFF
TRBJ2-7 | . | . | 14 | TRBV9 | TGTGCCAGCAGCGTCCGGGACATAGCCAACGAGCAGTACTTC | CASSVRDIANEQYF
TRBJ1-1 | . | . | 15 | TRBV14 | TGTGCCAGCAGCCAGTTGGGGCCCCTCGGCACTGAAGCTTTCTTT | CASSQLGPLGTEAFF
TRBJ1-4 | TRBD1 | . | 16 | TRBV7-8 | TGTGCCAGCAGCTTAGATCGTGCAGGGGGTTCTGAAAAACTGTTTTTT | CASSLDRAGGSEKLFF
TRBJ2-1 | TRBD1 | . | 15 | TRBV7-6 | TGTGCCAGCAGCATAGACAGGGCTCGAGGAAATGAGCAGTTCTTC | CASSIDRARGNEQFF
TRBJ2-6 | . | . | 20 | TRBV2 | TGTGCCAGCAGTGTAGGTTTCGCTGGACAGACGCTCTCTGGGGCCAACGTCCTGACTTTC | CASSVGFAGQTLSGANVLTF
TRBJ2-1 | TRBD2 | . | 16 | TRBV5-1 | TGCGCCAGCAGCCAATTAGCGGGGGCCATATACAATGAGCAGTTCTTC | CASSQLAGAIYNEQFF
TRBJ2-6 | TRBD1 | few | 17 | TRBV2 | TGTGCCAGCAGGGGGGACAGGGGGTCGTTCGGGGCCAACGTCCTGACTTTC | CASRGDRGSFGANVLTF
TRBJ1-2 | . | . | 14 | TRBV7-8 | TGTGCCAGCAGCGACAGGACGGTGTGGTATGGCTACACCTTC | CASSDRTVWYGYTF
TRBJ2-7 | . | . | 14 | TRBV11-3 | TGTGCCAGCAGCTTAGGTTCAGGCTCCTACGAGCAGTACTTC | CASSLGSGSYEQYF
TRBJ2-2 | TRBD2 | . | 18 | TRBV19 | TGTGCCAGTAGTATAGTTAGCGGGGGGGCTTTTGAGGCCGGGGAGCTGTTTTTT | CASSIVSGGAFEAGELFF
TRBJ2-2 | TRBD2 | . | 18 | TRBV6-1 | TGTGCCAGCAGTGACTTTGTTAGCGGGGGCGCGAACACCGGGGAGCTGTTTTTT | CASSDFVSGGANTGELFF